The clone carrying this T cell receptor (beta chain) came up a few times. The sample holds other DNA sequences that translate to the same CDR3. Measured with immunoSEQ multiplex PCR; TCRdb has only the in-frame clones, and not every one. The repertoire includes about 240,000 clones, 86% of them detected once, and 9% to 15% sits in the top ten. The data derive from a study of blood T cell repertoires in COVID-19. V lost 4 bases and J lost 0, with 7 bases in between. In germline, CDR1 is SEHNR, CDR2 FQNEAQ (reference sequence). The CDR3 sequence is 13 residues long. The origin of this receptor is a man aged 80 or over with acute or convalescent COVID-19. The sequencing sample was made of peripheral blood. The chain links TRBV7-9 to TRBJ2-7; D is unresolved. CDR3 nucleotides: TGTGCCAGCAGCTCGAACAGCTCCTACGAGCAGTACTTC. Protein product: CASSSNSSYEQYF.